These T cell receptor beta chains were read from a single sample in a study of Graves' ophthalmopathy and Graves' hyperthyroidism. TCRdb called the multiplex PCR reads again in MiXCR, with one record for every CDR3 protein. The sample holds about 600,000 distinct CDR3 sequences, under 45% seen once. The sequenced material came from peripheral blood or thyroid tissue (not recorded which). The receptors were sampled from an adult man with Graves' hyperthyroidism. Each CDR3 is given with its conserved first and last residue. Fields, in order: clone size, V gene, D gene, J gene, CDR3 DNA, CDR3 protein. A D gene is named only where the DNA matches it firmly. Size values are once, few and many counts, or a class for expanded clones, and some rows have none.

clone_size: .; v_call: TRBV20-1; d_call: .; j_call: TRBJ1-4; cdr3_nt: TGCAGTGCTAGAGATCAACAGGGTCTGAATGAAAAACTGTTTTTT; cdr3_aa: CSARDQQGLNEKLFF
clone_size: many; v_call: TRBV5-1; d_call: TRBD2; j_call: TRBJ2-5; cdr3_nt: TGCGCCAGCAGCTTGGTGGGGACTAACCAAGAGACCCAGTACTTC; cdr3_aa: CASSLVGTNQETQYF
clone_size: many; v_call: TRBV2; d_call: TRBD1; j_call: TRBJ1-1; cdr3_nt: TGTGCCAGCAGGACTAGACAGGGTTTGAACACTGAAGCTTTCTTT; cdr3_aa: CASRTRQGLNTEAFF
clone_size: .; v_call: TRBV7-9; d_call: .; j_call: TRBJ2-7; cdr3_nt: TGTGCCAGCAGCCGTGCAAGCTCCTACGAGCAGTACTTC; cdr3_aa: CASSRASSYEQYF
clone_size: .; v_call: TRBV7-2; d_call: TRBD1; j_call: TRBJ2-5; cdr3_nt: TGTGCCAGCAGCCGCCAGTCCCTCTCCAGACAGGGGGCGGGAAAGACCCAGTACTTC; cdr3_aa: CASSRQSLSRQGAGKTQYF
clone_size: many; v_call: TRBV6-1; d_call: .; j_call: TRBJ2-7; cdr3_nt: TGTGCCAGCAGTGAAGCCTCCGGGACATCATACGAGCAGTACTTC; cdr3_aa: CASSEASGTSYEQYF
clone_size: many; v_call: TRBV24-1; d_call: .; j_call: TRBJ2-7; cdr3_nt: TGTGCCACCAGTAACACGATGGGCGAGCAGTACTTC; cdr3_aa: CATSNTMGEQYF
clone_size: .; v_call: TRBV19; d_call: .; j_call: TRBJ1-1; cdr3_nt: TGTGCCACCAGAGCTGGGTTTTACACTGAAGCTTTCTTT; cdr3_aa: CATRAGFYTEAFF
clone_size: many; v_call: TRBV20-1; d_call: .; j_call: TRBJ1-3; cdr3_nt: TGCAGTGCTAGAGGGACGGCTGGAAACACCATATATTTT; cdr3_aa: CSARGTAGNTIYF
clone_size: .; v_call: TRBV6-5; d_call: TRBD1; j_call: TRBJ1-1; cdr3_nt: TGTGCCAGCAAACACACAGGGGGCCAGGGCACTGAAGCTTTCTTT; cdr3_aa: CASKHTGGQGTEAFF
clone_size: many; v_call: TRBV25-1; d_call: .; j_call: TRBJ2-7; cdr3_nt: TGTGCCACGAGGGCGCTATCATCTTCCTACGAGCAGTACTTC; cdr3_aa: CATRALSSSYEQYF
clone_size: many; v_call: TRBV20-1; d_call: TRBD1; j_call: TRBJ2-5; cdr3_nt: TGCAGTGCTAGAGATCGACAGGGTAGGCTGTACGAGACCCAGTACTTC; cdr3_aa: CSARDRQGRLYETQYF
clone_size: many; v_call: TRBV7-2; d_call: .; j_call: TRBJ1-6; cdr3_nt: TGTGCCAGCAGCATCAACAGGGCGGGGAATTCACCCCTCCACTTT; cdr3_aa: CASSINRAGNSPLHF
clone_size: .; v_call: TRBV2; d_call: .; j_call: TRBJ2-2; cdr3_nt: TGTGCCAGCAGGCCCGCCGTCTGGCGGACCTCGAACACCGGGGAGCTGTTTTTT; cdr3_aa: CASRPAVWRTSNTGELFF
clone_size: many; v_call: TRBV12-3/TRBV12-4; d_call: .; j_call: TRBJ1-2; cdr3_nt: TGTGCCAGCAGTGTCCAGGGGTTGTCGGGCTACACCTTC; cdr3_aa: CASSVQGLSGYTF
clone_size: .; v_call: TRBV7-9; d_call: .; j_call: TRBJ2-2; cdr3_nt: TGTGCCAGCAGCTTGTGGGAGAGGGACACCGGGGAGCTGTTTTTT; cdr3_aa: CASSLWERDTGELFF
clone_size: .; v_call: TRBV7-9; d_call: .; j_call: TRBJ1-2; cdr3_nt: TGTGCCAGCAGCTTAGGAGGACAGTTGGGTATCCATGGCTACACCTTC; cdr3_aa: CASSLGGQLGIHGYTF
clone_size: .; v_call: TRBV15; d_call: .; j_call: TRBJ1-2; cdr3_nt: TGTGCCACCAGCAGAGGGACAGACTATGGCTACACCTTC; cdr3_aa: CATSRGTDYGYTF
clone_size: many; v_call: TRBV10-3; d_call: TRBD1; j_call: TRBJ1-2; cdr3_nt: TGTGCCATCAGTGAGTCGATCCTGGTCCGGGACAGGGGGCGGCAGGGCTACACCTTC; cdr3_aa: CAISESILVRDRGRQGYTF
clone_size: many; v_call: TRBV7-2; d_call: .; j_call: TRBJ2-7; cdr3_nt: TGTGCCAGCAGCTCCTTGTCGGCCCCCCCCTACGAGCAGTACTTC; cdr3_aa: CASSSLSAPPYEQYF
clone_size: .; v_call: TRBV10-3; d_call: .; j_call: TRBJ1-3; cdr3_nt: TGTGCCAGCAGATCCAAACCCCCCCAGGGCTCTGGAAACACCATATATTTT; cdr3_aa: CASRSKPPQGSGNTIYF
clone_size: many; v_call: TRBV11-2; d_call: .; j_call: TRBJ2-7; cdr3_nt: TGTGCCAGCAGCCTTGGACAGATCCACTCCTACGAGCAGTACTTC; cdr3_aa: CASSLGQIHSYEQYF
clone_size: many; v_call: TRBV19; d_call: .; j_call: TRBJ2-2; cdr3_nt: TGTGCCAGTAGTGGGGTAGTGAACACCGGGGAGCTGTTTTTT; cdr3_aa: CASSGVVNTGELFF
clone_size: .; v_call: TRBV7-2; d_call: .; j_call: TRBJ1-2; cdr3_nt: TGTGCCAGCAGCCGCGGACAGTATGGCTACACCTTC; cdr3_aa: CASSRGQYGYTF
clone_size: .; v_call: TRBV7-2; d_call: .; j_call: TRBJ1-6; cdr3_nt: TGTGCCAGCAGCTTAGAGGTCGACAGTAATTCACCCCTCCACTTT; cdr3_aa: CASSLEVDSNSPLHF
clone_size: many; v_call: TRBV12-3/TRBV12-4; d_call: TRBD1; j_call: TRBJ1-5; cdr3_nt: TGTGCCAGCAGCGTACAGGGGGGGGGCAATCAGCCCCAGCATTTT; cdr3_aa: CASSVQGGGNQPQHF
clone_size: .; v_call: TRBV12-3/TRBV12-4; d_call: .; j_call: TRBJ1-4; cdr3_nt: TGTGCCAGCAGACGGGATCCGGGAGGTCATAATGAAAAACTGTTTTTT; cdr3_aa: CASRRDPGGHNEKLFF
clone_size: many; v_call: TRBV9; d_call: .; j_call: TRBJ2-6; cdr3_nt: TGTGCCAGCAGCCCCCGACACTCTGGGGCCAACGTCCTGACTTTC; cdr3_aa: CASSPRHSGANVLTF
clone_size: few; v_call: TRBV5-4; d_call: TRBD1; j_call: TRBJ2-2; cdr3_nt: TGTGCCAGCAGCCTCCCTTCCGGCAGGGGGCTTTCCGGGGAGCTGTTTTTT; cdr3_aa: CASSLPSGRGLSGELFF
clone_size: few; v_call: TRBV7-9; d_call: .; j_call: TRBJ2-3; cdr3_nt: TGTGCCAGCAGCTTAGTTTCCGGCAATGAGCAGTATTTT; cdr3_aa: CASSLVSGNEQYF
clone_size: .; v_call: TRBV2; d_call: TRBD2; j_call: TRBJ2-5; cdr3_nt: TGTGCCAGCAGTGAAGCGCTTCGACTAGCGGGAGGGATGGAGACCCAGTACTTC; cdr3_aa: CASSEALRLAGGMETQYF
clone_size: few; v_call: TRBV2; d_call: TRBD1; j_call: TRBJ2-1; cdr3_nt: TGTGCCAGCAGTAGACAGGGGAGGAATGAGCAGTTCTTC; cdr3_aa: CASSRQGRNEQFF
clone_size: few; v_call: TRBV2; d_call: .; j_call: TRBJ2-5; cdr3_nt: TGTGCCAGAAGACCCGCAGGGTTGGGTTACGAGACCCAGTACTTC; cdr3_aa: CARRPAGLGYETQYF
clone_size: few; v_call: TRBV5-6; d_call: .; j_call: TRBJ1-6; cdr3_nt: TGTGCCAGCAGCTTGGCCGTGAACAGGGCGAATTCACCCCTCCACTTT; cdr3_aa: CASSLAVNRANSPLHF
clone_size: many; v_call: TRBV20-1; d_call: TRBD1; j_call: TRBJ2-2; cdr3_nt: TGCAGTGCCTCAAGAGGGACAGGCACCGGGGAGCTGTTTTTT; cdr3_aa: CSASRGTGTGELFF
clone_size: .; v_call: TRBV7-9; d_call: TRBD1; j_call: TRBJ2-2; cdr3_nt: TGTGCCAGCAGCTCATCGACAGGGGGCTCGAACACCGGGGAGCTGTTTTTT; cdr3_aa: CASSSSTGGSNTGELFF
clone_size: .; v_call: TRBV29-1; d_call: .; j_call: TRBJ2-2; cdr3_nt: TGCAGCGCCGAGACCCGCGGGGAGCTGTTTTTT; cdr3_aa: CSAETRGELFF
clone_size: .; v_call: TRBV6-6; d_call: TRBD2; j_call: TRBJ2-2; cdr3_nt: TGTGCCAGTTCAGACCCTTTAGCGGGAGCTACCGGGGAGCTGTTTTTT; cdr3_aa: CASSDPLAGATGELFF
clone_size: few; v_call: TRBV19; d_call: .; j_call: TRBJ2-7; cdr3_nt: TGTGCCAGTAGTCCCCCCGAACTTTCATACGAGCAGTACTTC; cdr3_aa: CASSPPELSYEQYF
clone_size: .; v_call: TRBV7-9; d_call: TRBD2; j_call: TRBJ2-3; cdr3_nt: TGTGCCAGCAGCCCCCGCAGCGGGAGGGCCTTTGATACGCAGTATTTT; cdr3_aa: CASSPRSGRAFDTQYF
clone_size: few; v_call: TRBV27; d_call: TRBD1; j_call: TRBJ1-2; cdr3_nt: TGTGCCAGCAGTTCTCGGACAGGGGGTTTGGCTGGTGGCTACACCTTC; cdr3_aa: CASSSRTGGLAGGYTF
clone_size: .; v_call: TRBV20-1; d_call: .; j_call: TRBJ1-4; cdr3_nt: TGCAGTGCTAGAGGGGCTGAAAAACTGTTTTTT; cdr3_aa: CSARGAEKLFF
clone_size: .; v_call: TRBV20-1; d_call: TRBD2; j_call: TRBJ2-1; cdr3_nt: TGCAGTGCTAGAAAATTGGCTAGCGGCCACAATGAGCAGTTCTTC; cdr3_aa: CSARKLASGHNEQFF
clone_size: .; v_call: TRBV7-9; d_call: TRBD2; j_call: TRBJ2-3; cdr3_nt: TGTGCCAGCAGCTCCAGCGGGGGGGCAATAGATACGCAGTATTTT; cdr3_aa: CASSSSGGAIDTQYF
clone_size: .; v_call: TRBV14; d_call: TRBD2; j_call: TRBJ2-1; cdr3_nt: TGTGCCAGCAGCCAGGGCACCGGGACTAGCGGATACAATGGGCAGTTCTTC; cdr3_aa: CASSQGTGTSGYNGQFF
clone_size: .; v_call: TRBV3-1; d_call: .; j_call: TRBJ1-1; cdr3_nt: TGTGCCAGCAGCCAAGATAACGGGGCCGCAGCTTTCTTT; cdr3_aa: CASSQDNGAAAFF
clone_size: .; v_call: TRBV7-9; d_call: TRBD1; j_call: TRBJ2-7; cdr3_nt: TGCGCCAGCAGCCTTACACATGGGACAGTCTGGGACGACTCCTACGAGCAGTACTTC; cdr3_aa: CASSLTHGTVWDDSYEQYF
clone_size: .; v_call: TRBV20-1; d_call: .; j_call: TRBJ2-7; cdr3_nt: TGCAGTGCTACTGGGCGCATCGCCAACGAGCAGTACTTC; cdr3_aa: CSATGRIANEQYF